This T cell receptor (beta chain) was obtained from a study of cytomegalovirus exposure and HLA in healthy donors. The germline V gene encodes CDR1 SGHRS and CDR2 YFSETQ. The CDR3 sequence is 15 residues long. V was trimmed by 0 bases and J by 0 bases, leaving 10 bases between them. Vbeta (60) and Jbeta (13) primers were used in the PCR. The table came from immunoSEQ multiplex PCR; TCRdb's copy has only in-frame clones and leaves some out. The data show 210,000 or so clones, about 80% seen once. Sequenced material: PBMCs. This TCR was sampled from a man aged 18 to 30 in good health and CMV-seronegative. This rearrangement joins TRBV5-1 to TRBJ2-7; D unresolved. The CDR3 nucleotides read TGCGCCAGCAGCTTGGATTTCTCCAGCTCCTACGAGCAGTACTTC. This sequence encodes CASSLDFSSSYEQYF.